This T cell receptor (beta chain) originates from a study of PD-1 blockade in classical Hodgkin lymphoma. Points from the study as a whole: Newly diagnosed patients and complete responders had comparable diversity at baseline. Diversity in CD4+ TCRs, unlike that measured in CD8+ TCRs, had risen significantly by C4D1. Exclusion was applied to patients who started nivolumab under 1 year after ASCT.

Concerning this clone itself: Its target is not known.

TCRdb's copy holds only in-frame clones and misses some; the assay was immunoSEQ multiplex PCR. The sample contains roughly 41,000 clones, around 90% of which appear only once. There was relapse after autologous stem cell transplantation in every patient, and there was variation in brentuximab vedotin exposure. Complete response, partial response or progressive disease constituted the best response categories observed. The CDR3 runs to 14 residues. The germline V gene has CDR1 SGHTA and CDR2 FQGNSA. V was shortened by 4 bases and J by 1 base, with 11 bases between the two germline ends. The sequence derives from a human donor with classical Hodgkin lymphoma. The specimen was peripheral blood mononuclear cells (PBMCs), collected before the second cycle of nivolumab. V and J are TRBV7-2 and TRBJ2-7; D is undetermined. The CDR3 DNA reads TGTGCCAGCAGCTGGAAGGACGGGTCCTACGAGCAGTACTTC. This sequence encodes CASSWKDGSYEQYF.